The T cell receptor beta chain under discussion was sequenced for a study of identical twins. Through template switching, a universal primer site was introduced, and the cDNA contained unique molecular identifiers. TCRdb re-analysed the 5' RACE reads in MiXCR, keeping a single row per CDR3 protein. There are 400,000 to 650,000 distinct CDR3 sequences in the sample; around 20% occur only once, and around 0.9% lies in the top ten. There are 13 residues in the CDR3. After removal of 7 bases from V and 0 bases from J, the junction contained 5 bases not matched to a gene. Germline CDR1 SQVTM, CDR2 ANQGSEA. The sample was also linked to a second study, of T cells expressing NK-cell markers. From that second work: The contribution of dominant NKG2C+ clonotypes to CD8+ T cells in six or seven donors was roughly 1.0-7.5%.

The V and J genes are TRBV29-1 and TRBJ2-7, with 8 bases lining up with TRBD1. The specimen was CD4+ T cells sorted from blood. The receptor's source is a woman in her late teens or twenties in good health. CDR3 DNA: TGCAGCGGGGGGCAGGGGGCCTCCTACGAGCAGTACTTC. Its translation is CSGGQGASYEQYF.